Listed below are T cell receptor beta chains from one sample, sequenced in a study of cytomegalovirus exposure and HLA in healthy donors. Clones were read by immunoSEQ multiplex PCR, and TCRdb kept only the in-frame ones, dropping some. The top ten hold approximately 0.8% of the sample, which has roughly 100,000 clones, 78% seen once. Material for sequencing was PBMCs. The receptors shown here come from a woman in her fifties or sixties in good health and CMV-seronegative. Each CDR3 is given with its conserved first and last residue. The order of the fields is CDR3 DNA, CDR3 protein, clone size, V gene, D gene, J gene. The D gene is left open where the match is weak. Where a row states a size, it is once, few, many or the class of an expanded clone; other rows omit it.

cdr3_nt: TGTGCCAGCAGCCGGACAGGGCGAAGCCTATACAATGAGCAGTTCTTC
cdr3_aa: CASSRTGRSLYNEQFF
clone_size: once
v_call: TRBV2
d_call: TRBD1
j_call: TRBJ2-1

cdr3_nt: TGTGCCAGCAGTTTGACGGGAGGCGTGGAGACCCAGTACTTC
cdr3_aa: CASSLTGGVETQYF
clone_size: few
v_call: TRBV28
d_call: TRBD2
j_call: TRBJ2-5

cdr3_nt: TGTGCCTGGATCGAGGGGGCCAAGGGCTACACCTTC
cdr3_aa: CAWIEGAKGYTF
clone_size: NA
v_call: TRBV30
d_call: TRBD1
j_call: TRBJ1-2

cdr3_nt: TGTGCCAGCAGCCAAGAATACTGGAGGGGTAGCGGGGACCCCTGGGAGCAGTACTTC
cdr3_aa: CASSQEYWRGSGDPWEQYF
clone_size: NA
v_call: TRBV4-2
d_call: TRBD2
j_call: TRBJ2-7

cdr3_nt: TGTGCCAGCAGCTTTCAGGGGGAGACAGATACGCAGTATTTT
cdr3_aa: CASSFQGETDTQYF
clone_size: NA
v_call: TRBV7-9
d_call: TRBD1
j_call: TRBJ2-3

cdr3_nt: TGTGCCAGCAGCTATGGACTAGCGCCCAAGGATACGCAGTATTTT
cdr3_aa: CASSYGLAPKDTQYF
clone_size: NA
v_call: TRBV7-6
d_call: TRBD2
j_call: TRBJ2-3

cdr3_nt: TGTGCCAGCAGTTTATGGACAGGGAAACCAGATACGCAGTATTTT
cdr3_aa: CASSLWTGKPDTQYF
clone_size: NA
v_call: TRBV27
d_call: TRBD1
j_call: TRBJ2-3

cdr3_nt: TGTGCCAGCAGCGGGGACAGGAACACTGAAGCTTTCTTT
cdr3_aa: CASSGDRNTEAFF
clone_size: NA
v_call: TRBV9
d_call: TRBD1
j_call: TRBJ1-1

cdr3_nt: TGTGCCAGCAGCCTCCAGGTTACGGTAGACAATGAGCAGTTCTTC
cdr3_aa: CASSLQVTVDNEQFF
clone_size: NA
v_call: TRBV6-1
d_call: NA
j_call: TRBJ2-1

cdr3_nt: TGTGCCAGCAGCCCCCGGTACCAAGAGACCCAGTACTTC
cdr3_aa: CASSPRYQETQYF
clone_size: NA
v_call: TRBV9
d_call: NA
j_call: TRBJ2-5

cdr3_nt: TGTGCCTGGAGGACTAGCGGGAGGTACGAGCAGTACTTC
cdr3_aa: CAWRTSGRYEQYF
clone_size: once
v_call: TRBV30
d_call: TRBD2
j_call: TRBJ2-7

cdr3_nt: TGTGCCTGGGGGGGGACAGGGACTGGGTACGAGCAGTACTTC
cdr3_aa: CAWGGTGTGYEQYF
clone_size: NA
v_call: TRBV30
d_call: TRBD1
j_call: TRBJ2-7

cdr3_nt: TGTGCCAGCAGCTTAAGAGGACAGCGAGTCGACATTCAGTACTTC
cdr3_aa: CASSLRGQRVDIQYF
clone_size: NA
v_call: TRBV7-2
d_call: NA
j_call: TRBJ2-4

cdr3_nt: TGCGCCAGCAGCAAAACCGGGACTAGCTTCAGTGAGCAGTTCTTC
cdr3_aa: CASSKTGTSFSEQFF
clone_size: NA
v_call: TRBV5-1
d_call: TRBD2
j_call: TRBJ2-1

cdr3_nt: TGTGCCAGCAGCGAGAGGGGGAAGCAGTATTTT
cdr3_aa: CASSERGKQYF
clone_size: NA
v_call: TRBV7-2
d_call: NA
j_call: TRBJ2-3

cdr3_nt: TGTGCCTGGAGCGGGGGGTCCACCGGGGAGCTGTTTTTT
cdr3_aa: CAWSGGSTGELFF
clone_size: once
v_call: TRBV30
d_call: TRBD2
j_call: TRBJ2-2

cdr3_nt: TGTGCCAGCAATCTACAGGGGGCGGAAGAGACCCAGTACTTC
cdr3_aa: CASNLQGAEETQYF
clone_size: NA
v_call: TRBV9
d_call: TRBD1
j_call: TRBJ2-5

cdr3_nt: TGTGCCAGCAGCTTTTCTGCTAGCGGGATTTACGAGCAGTACTTC
cdr3_aa: CASSFSASGIYEQYF
clone_size: NA
v_call: TRBV5-4
d_call: TRBD2
j_call: TRBJ2-7

cdr3_nt: TGTGCCAGCACTACTGGACAGGGGAATGAAAAACTGTTTTTT
cdr3_aa: CASTTGQGNEKLFF
clone_size: NA
v_call: TRBV6-1
d_call: TRBD1
j_call: TRBJ1-4

cdr3_nt: TGTGCCAGCAGCGTCGAAGGGGGTAGCTACACCTTC
cdr3_aa: CASSVEGGSYTF
clone_size: NA
v_call: TRBV9
d_call: NA
j_call: TRBJ1-2

cdr3_nt: TGTGCCAGCACCGACAGGGGGCGCGGGTACGAGCAGTACTTC
cdr3_aa: CASTDRGRGYEQYF
clone_size: NA
v_call: TRBV6-1
d_call: TRBD1
j_call: TRBJ2-7

cdr3_nt: TGTGCCACTATCCTACAGGGGGTTCGCTACGAGCAGTACTTC
cdr3_aa: CATILQGVRYEQYF
clone_size: NA
v_call: TRBV6-1
d_call: TRBD1
j_call: TRBJ2-7

cdr3_nt: TGCGCCAGCAGCCAACAGGGAGGGTACGAGCAGTACTTC
cdr3_aa: CASSQQGGYEQYF
clone_size: NA
v_call: TRBV4-1
d_call: TRBD2
j_call: TRBJ2-7

cdr3_nt: TGTGCCAGCCATCCGGGACAGCTAACCTACGAGCAGTACTTC
cdr3_aa: CASHPGQLTYEQYF
clone_size: NA
v_call: TRBV28
d_call: TRBD1
j_call: TRBJ2-7

cdr3_nt: TGTGCCAGCAGTTCAACAAGGACAGGGGGTCGCTACGAGCAGTACTTC
cdr3_aa: CASSSTRTGGRYEQYF
clone_size: NA
v_call: TRBV28
d_call: TRBD1
j_call: TRBJ2-7

cdr3_nt: TGCGCCAGCAGCTCATCCGGGACAGGGGCAGATACGCAGTATTTT
cdr3_aa: CASSSSGTGADTQYF
clone_size: once
v_call: TRBV5-1
d_call: TRBD1
j_call: TRBJ2-3

cdr3_nt: TGTGCCAGCAGCGAGACAGGGTCCTACGAGCAGTACTTC
cdr3_aa: CASSETGSYEQYF
clone_size: NA
v_call: TRBV7-9
d_call: TRBD1
j_call: TRBJ2-7